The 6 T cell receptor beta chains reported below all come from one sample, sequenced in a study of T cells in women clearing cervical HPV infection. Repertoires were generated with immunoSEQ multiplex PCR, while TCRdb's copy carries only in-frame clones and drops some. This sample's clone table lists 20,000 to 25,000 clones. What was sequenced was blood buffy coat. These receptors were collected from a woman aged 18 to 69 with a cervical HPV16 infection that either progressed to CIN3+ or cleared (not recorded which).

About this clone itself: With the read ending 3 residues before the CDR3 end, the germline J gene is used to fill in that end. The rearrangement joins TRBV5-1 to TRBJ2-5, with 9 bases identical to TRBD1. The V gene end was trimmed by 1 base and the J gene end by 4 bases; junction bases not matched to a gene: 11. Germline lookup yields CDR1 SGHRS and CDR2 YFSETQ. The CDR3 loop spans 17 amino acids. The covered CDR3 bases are TGCGCCAGCAGCTTGACCCCTACAGGGGGCGCATCAGAGACC. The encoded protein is CASSLTPTGGASET. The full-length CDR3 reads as CASSLTPTGGASETQYF. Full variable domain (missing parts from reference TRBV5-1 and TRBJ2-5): KAGVTQTPRYLIKTRGQQVTLSCSPISGHRSVSWYQQTPGQGLQFLFEYFSETQRNKGNFPGRFSGRQFSNSRSEMNVSTLELGDSALYLCASSLTPTGGASETQYFGPGTRLLVL.

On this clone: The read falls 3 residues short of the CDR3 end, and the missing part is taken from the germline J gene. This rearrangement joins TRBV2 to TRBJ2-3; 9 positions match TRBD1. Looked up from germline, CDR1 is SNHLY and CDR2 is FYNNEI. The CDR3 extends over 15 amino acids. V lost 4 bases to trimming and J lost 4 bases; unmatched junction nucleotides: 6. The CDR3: CASSVTGGKADTQYF. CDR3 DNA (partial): TGTGCCAGCAGTGTAACAGGGGGCAAAGCAGATACG.

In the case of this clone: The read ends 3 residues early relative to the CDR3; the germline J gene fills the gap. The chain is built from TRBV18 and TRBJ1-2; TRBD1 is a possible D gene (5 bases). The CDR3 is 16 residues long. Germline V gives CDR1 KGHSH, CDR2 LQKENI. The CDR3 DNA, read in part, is TGTGCCAGCTCACCACGGTTAGCGGGATTGGACAATGAC. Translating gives CASSPRLAGLDND. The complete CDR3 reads CASSPRLAGLDNDYTF.

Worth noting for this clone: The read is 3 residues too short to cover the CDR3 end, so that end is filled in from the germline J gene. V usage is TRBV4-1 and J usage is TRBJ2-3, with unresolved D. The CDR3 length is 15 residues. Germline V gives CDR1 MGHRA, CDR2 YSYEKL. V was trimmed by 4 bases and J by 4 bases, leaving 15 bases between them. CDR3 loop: CASSLLLLPPDTQYF. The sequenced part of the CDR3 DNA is TGCGCCAGCAGCCTATTACTCCTCCCGCCAGATACG.

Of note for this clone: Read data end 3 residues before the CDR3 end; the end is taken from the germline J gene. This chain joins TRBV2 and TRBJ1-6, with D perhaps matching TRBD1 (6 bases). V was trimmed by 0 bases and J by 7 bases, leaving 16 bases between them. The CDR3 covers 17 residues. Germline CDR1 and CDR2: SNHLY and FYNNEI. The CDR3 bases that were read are TGTGCCAGCAGTGAAGCGCCCGGGACAAGAGCGAATTCACCC. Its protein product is CASSEAPGTRANSP. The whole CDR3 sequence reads CASSEAPGTRANSPLHF. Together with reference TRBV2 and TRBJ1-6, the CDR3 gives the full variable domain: EPEVTQTPSHQVTQMGQEVILRCVPISNHLYFYWYRQILGQKVEFLVSFYNNEISEKSEIFDDQFSVERPDGSNFTLKIRSTKLEDSAMYFCASSEAPGTRANSPLHFGNGTRLTVT.

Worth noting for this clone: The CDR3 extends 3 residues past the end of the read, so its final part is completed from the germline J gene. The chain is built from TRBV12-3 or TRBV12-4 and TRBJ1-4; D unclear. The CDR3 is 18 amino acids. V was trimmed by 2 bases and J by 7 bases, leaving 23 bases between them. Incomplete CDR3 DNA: TGTGCCAGCAGTTTAAAGGTTTGGACTGATAGGGAGCGTGAAAAA. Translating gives CASSLKVWTDREREK. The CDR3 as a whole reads CASSLKVWTDREREKLFF.